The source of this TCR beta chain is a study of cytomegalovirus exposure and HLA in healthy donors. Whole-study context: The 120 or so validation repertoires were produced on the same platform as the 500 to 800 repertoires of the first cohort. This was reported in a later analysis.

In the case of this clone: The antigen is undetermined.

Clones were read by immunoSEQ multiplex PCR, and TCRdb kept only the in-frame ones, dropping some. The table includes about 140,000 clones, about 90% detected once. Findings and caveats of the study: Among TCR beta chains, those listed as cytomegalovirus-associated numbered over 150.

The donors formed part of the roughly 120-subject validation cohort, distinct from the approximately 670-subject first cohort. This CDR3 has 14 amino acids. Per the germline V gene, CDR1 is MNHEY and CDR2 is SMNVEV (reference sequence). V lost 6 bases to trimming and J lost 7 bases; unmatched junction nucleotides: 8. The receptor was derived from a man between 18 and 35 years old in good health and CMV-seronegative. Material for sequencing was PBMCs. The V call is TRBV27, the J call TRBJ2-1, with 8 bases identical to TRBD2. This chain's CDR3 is CASSRPGGRNEQFF. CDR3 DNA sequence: TGTGCCAGCAGCCGACCGGGGGGGCGGAATGAGCAGTTCTTC.